Listed here are 22 T cell receptor beta chains from one sample, sequenced in a study of blood T cell repertoires in COVID-19. Generated by immunoSEQ multiplex PCR, the TCRdb table keeps only in-frame clones and is missing some. Altogether 110,000 or so clones are present, around 85% being singletons, with the ten largest covering about 5.5%. The sample comprised peripheral blood. Receptors were obtained from a woman aged 55-70 years with COVID-19, enrolled during active disease.

The chain links TRBV5-4 to TRBJ1-3, with 7 bases fitting TRBD1. Germline V lookup: CDR1 SGHNT, CDR2 YYREEE (reference sequence). The J segment lost 4 bases and the V segment lost 3 bases, leaving 7 bases of the junction unmatched. The CDR3 runs 15 residues. CDR3 nucleotides: TGTGCCAGCAGCTCCGAGAGGGGGCCAGGAAACACCATATATTTT. This gives the protein CASSSERGPGNTIYF.

The chain has TRBV20-1 and TRBJ1-4, with D unresolved. Germline CDR1 and CDR2: DFQATT and SNEGSKA (reference sequence). The ends were cut back, 5 bases at V and 4 bases at J, with 5 bases in the middle. The CDR3 has 11 residues. The CDR3 DNA reads TGCAGTGCTCGTTTTAATGAAAAACTGTTTTTT. This sequence encodes CSARFNEKLFF.

V gene TRBV18 combines with J gene TRBJ1-2; TRBD1 might be the D (6 bases). The CDR3 totals 14 residues. The V gene's germline CDR1 is KGHSH and CDR2 LQKENI. V lost 5 bases, J lost 1 base, and 11 bases lay in between. CDR3 amino acids: CASSGGRINYGYTF. The DNA of the CDR3 is TGTGCCAGCTCAGGGGGCAGGATTAACTATGGCTACACCTTC.

The chain combines TRBV30 with TRBJ1-1; D might be TRBD1 (5 bases). CDR1 GTSNPN and CDR2 SVGIG come from the germline V gene (reference sequence). V lost 5 bases to trimming and J lost 3 bases, with 10 bases between them. This CDR3 contains 12 residues. CDR3 amino acids: CAWAGLHTEAFF. DNA of the CDR3: TGTGCCTGGGCGGGACTCCACACTGAAGCTTTCTTT.

The rearrangement links TRBV6-5 to TRBJ2-7; the match to TRBD1 covers 7 bases. The CDR3 has 15 residues. CDR1 and CDR2 (germline): MNHEY, SVGAGI. The J segment lost 0 bases and the V segment lost 4 bases, leaving 6 bases of the junction unmatched. The CDR3 loop reads CASSSSGQSSYEQYF. The CDR3, as DNA: TGTGCCAGCAGTTCCTCGGGACAGAGCTCCTACGAGCAGTACTTC.

The chain has TRBV9 and TRBJ1-1, with D perhaps matching TRBD1 (6 bases). Germline V gene lookup returns CDR1 SGDLS and CDR2 YYNGEE. Trimming took off 3 bases at V and 4 bases at J, with 16 bases between the two ends. The CDR3 has 15 residues. The DNA for the CDR3 is TGTGCCAGCAGCGGTACAGGGTCGGTGGGCACTGAAGCTTTCTTT. Translating it yields CASSGTGSVGTEAFF. Full variable domain (rest looked up from reference TRBV9 and TRBJ1-1): DSGVTQTPKHLITATGQRVTLRCSPRSGDLSVYWYQQSLDQGLQFLIQYYNGEERAKGNILERFSAQQFPDLHSELNLSSLELGDSALYFCASSGTGSVGTEAFFGQGTRLTVV.

This clone has just a few counts. The genes are TRBV5-1 and TRBJ1-3; TRBD1 is a possible D gene (6 bases). Looked up from germline, CDR1 is SGHRS and CDR2 is YFSETQ. The germline V and J ends were trimmed by 4 bases and 5 bases, with 13 bases remaining between them. The CDR3 length is 14 residues. CDR3: CASSTTGARNTIYF. The CDR3 DNA sequence: TGCGCCAGCAGCACGACAGGCGCTAGAAACACCATATATTTT.

This chain joins TRBV19 and TRBJ1-5, with a tentative D call TRBD1 (6 bases). The CDR3 totals 15 residues. The V and J ends lost 6 bases and 6 bases respectively, with 18 bases between them. Germline CDR1 and CDR2: LNHDA and SQIVND (reference sequence). The CDR3 sequence: CASRSGRGWRQPQHF. DNA of the CDR3: TGTGCCAGTAGATCCGGCAGGGGTTGGCGTCAGCCCCAGCATTTT.

The chain is built from TRBV18 and TRBJ2-5; D is perhaps TRBD1 (6 bases). Per the germline V gene, CDR1 is KGHSH and CDR2 is LQKENI. V lost 5 bases to trimming and J lost 2 bases, with 12 bases between them. This CDR3 comprises 14 residues. The CDR3 coding sequence is TGTGCCAGCTCATTCGGACAGAAGCAAGAGACCCAGTACTTC. Translated: CASSFGQKQETQYF.

The rearrangement uses TRBV27 and TRBJ2-1, with 9 bases aligning to TRBD2. The CDR3 sequence is 16 residues long. The J segment lost 2 bases and the V segment lost 1 base, leaving 3 bases of the junction unmatched. The germline V gene has CDR1 MNHEY and CDR2 SMNVEV (reference sequence). In DNA form, the CDR3 reads TGTGCCAGCAGTTTATGGGGCGGGGGGGCCTACAATGAGCAGTTCTTC. Translation gives CASSLWGGGAYNEQFF.

The chain joins TRBV3-1 (or the pseudogene TRBV3-2) to TRBJ2-1; maybe TRBD1 (5 bases). Germline V lookup: CDR1 LGHDT, CDR2 YNNKEL (reference sequence). V was clipped by 0 bases and J by 4 bases, with 10 bases between them. There are 15 residues in the CDR3. CDR3: CASSQEVPGYNEQFF. The CDR3 DNA reads TGTGCCAGCAGCCAAGAGGTCCCAGGGTACAATGAGCAGTTCTTC.

This clone was seen only once. The chain recombines TRBV2 with TRBJ1-6; D remains ambiguous. The CDR3 runs 15 residues. The germline CDR1 and CDR2 sequences are SNHLY and FYNNEI. Trimming shortened V by 7 bases and J by 10 bases, and 20 bases separated the two germline ends. The CDR3 reads CASIQDRSIGSPLHF. CDR3 DNA sequence: TGTGCCAGCATCCAGGATAGGTCCATCGGCTCACCCCTCCACTTT. The variable domain in full, completed from reference TRBV2 and TRBJ1-6, reads EPEVTQTPSHQVTQMGQEVILRCVPISNHLYFYWYRQILGQKVEFLVSFYNNEISEKSEIFDDQFSVERPDGSNFTLKIRSTKLEDSAMYFCASIQDRSIGSPLHFGNGTRLTVT.

This clone was recorded once. This sequence joins TRBV7-3 and TRBJ2-3; 8 bases match TRBD2. In germline, CDR1 is SGHTA, CDR2 FQGTGA. The CDR3 totals 19 residues. Trimming took 1 base from V and 2 from J; bases not matched to a gene: 14. The DNA for the CDR3 is TGTGCCAGCAGCTTAAGAAGCCTGGGGCGGGGGGTGGTCACAGATACGCAGTATTTT. Translating it yields CASSLRSLGRGVVTDTQYF.

The rearrangement joins TRBV11-2 to TRBJ1-1; 7 bases match TRBD1. The CDR3 extends over 19 amino acids. The ends lost 5 bases at V and 0 bases at J; junction bases unmatched: 18. The germline CDR1 and CDR2 sequences are SGHAT and FQNNGV. The CDR3 DNA sequence: TGTGCCAGCAGCATAACGGGACAGCCCACTTTGGGTATGAACACTGAAGCTTTCTTT. This translates into CASSITGQPTLGMNTEAFF.

This clone was recorded once. The rearrangement links TRBV7-9 to TRBJ1-2, with 12 bases lining up with TRBD1. The CDR3 is made up of 14 amino acids. In germline, CDR1 is SEHNR, CDR2 FQNEAQ (reference sequence). The junction had 6 bases not matched to a gene; V was cut back by 5 bases and J by 8 bases. CDR3 in DNA: TGTGCCAGCAGCGTGGGACAGGGGGCGCGGGGCTACACCTTC. Its protein product is CASSVGQGARGYTF.

J is TRBJ1-5 and V is TRBV7-8; 9 bases fit TRBD1. V lost 4 bases and J lost 2; bases outside the gene matches: 0. This CDR3 is built from 14 residues. CDR1 is SGHVS, CDR2 FQNEAQ, per germline. CDR3 sequence (DNA): TGTGCCAGCAGCTGGACAGGGGGCAATCAGCCCCAGCATTTT. Its translation: CASSWTGGNQPQHF. The full variable domain, completed using reference TRBV7-8 and TRBJ1-5, is GAGVSQSPRYKVAKRGQDVALRCDPISGHVSLFWYQQALGQGPEFLTYFQNEAQLDKSGLPSDRFFAERPEGSVSTLKIQRTQQEDSAVYLCASSWTGGNQPQHFGDGTRLSIL.

The chain employs TRBV2 and TRBJ1-5; D uncertain. CDR1 is SNHLY and CDR2 is FYNNEI in the germline V gene. There are 13 residues in the CDR3. V shed 7 bases and J shed 4 bases, with 11 bases lying between them. In nucleotides, the CDR3 is TGTGCCAGCACCCGCGGCCTGAATCAGCCCCAGCATTTT. This sequence encodes CASTRGLNQPQHF.

A single count supports this clone. The V call is TRBV6-9, the J call TRBJ1-5, with 9 bases matching TRBD1. The V segment lost 7 bases and the J segment 5 bases; nucleotides outside the gene matches: 15. The CDR3 has 17 amino acids. Germline CDR1 MNHGY, CDR2 SVAAGI. As DNA, the CDR3 is TGTGCCAGCATAGGGGACAGGGTGCAAGGGGCCGATCAGCCCCAGCATTTT. Residues: CASIGDRVQGADQPQHF.

This clone was recorded a few times. This sequence joins TRBV30 and TRBJ1-6, with 8 nucleotides matching TRBD1. CDR1 is GTSNPN and CDR2 is SVGIG in the germline V gene (reference sequence). This CDR3 spans 13 amino acids. Losses at the gene ends were 4 bases for V and 7 bases for J; bases not matched to a gene: 3. CDR3 protein: CAWNRDRNSPLHF. CDR3 nucleotides: TGTGCCTGGAATCGGGACAGGAATTCACCCCTCCACTTT.

The J gene is TRBJ1-1, the V gene TRBV7-9; D perhaps matches TRBD1 (5 bases). CDR3 length: 15 residues. Germline lookup yields CDR1 SEHNR and CDR2 FQNEAQ (reference sequence). Trimming left V 3 bases short and J 4 bases short, with 15 bases between. The CDR3 DNA reads TGTGCCAGCAGCTTCCCCCTCGGGGGTGGCACTGAAGCTTTCTTT. Encoded protein: CASSFPLGGGTEAFF.

This chain links TRBV9 with TRBJ2-3; 7 nucleotides match TRBD2. With 3 bases clipped from V and 0 bases from J, the junction kept 7 bases outside the gene matches. Germline V gives CDR1 SGDLS, CDR2 YYNGEE. The CDR3 is 16 amino acids. CDR3 DNA: TGTGCCAGCAGCGCAACTAGCGTCTCCAGCACAGATACGCAGTATTTT. Protein product: CASSATSVSSTDTQYF.

This clone appeared once. The chain recombines TRBV6-2 or TRBV6-3 with TRBJ1-2; possibly TRBD1 for D (5 bases). CDR1 and CDR2 from the germline V gene are MNHEY and SVGEGT. Trimming left V 4 bases short and J 4 bases short, with 13 bases between. The length of the CDR3 is 14 residues. The CDR3 DNA is TGTGCCAGCAGTTCTAGACAGAACTTCTATGGCTACACCTTC. Translated: CASSSRQNFYGYTF.